Following are 4 T cell receptor beta chains from one sample sequenced in a study of blood T cell repertoires in COVID-19. Repertoires were generated with immunoSEQ multiplex PCR, while TCRdb's copy carries only in-frame clones and drops some. The table has about 140,000 clones, 70% to 85% seen once. The sample was PBMCs or T cells enriched from blood (not recorded which). All receptors derive from a young woman who had been exposed to COVID-19.

The J gene is TRBJ2-7, the V gene TRBV28; TRBD2 matches at 10 bases. The CDR3 is 15 residues long. The V and J ends lost 7 bases and 1 base, in that order; junction bases with no gene match: 7. CDR1 is MDHEN and CDR2 is SYDVKM in the germline V gene. CDR3 region: CASIPSGSPSYEQYF. Written as DNA, the CDR3 is TGTGCCAGCATACCTAGCGGGAGTCCATCCTACGAGCAGTACTTC.

This chain joins TRBV7-9 and TRBJ2-5; TRBD2 agrees at 8 bases. CDR1 and CDR2 from the germline V gene are SEHNR and FQNEAQ (reference sequence). J lost 5 bases, V lost 5 bases, and 13 bases had no gene match. The CDR3 is 16 residues long. CDR3 region: CASSLRTGTRRETQYF. CDR3 nucleotide sequence: TGTGCCAGCAGCCTAAGAACCGGGACTAGACGGGAGACCCAGTACTTC.

The chain recombines TRBV21-1 with TRBJ1-1; TRBD1 was called by the table and not checked on the DNA. TRBV21-1 is a known pseudogene. The CDR3 spans 16 residues. DNA for the CDR3: TGTGCCAGCAGCCGGCCGGTAGAGGACAGGAACACTGAAGCTTTCTTT. Residues: CASSRPVEDRNTEAFF.

This sequence joins TRBV5-1 and TRBJ2-1, with a tentative D call TRBD2 (5 bases). This CDR3 contains 15 residues. The germline V and J ends were trimmed by 1 base and 3 bases, with 11 bases remaining between them. Germline CDR1 SGHRS, CDR2 YFSETQ. The CDR3 loop reads CASSLKRTFYNEQFF. The CDR3 DNA reads as TGCGCCAGCAGCTTGAAGCGGACTTTCTACAATGAGCAGTTCTTC.